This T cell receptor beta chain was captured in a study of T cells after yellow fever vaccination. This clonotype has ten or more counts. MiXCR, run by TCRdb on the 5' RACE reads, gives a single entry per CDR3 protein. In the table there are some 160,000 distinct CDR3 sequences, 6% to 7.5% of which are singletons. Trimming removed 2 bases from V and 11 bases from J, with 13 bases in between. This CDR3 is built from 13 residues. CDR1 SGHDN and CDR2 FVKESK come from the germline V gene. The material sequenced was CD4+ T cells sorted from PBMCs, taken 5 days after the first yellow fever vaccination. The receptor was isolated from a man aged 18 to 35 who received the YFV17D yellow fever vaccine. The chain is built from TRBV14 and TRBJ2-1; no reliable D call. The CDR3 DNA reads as TGTGCCAGCAGCCAAAACGGGCAGGAAAAGCAGTTCTTC. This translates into CASSQNGQEKQFF.